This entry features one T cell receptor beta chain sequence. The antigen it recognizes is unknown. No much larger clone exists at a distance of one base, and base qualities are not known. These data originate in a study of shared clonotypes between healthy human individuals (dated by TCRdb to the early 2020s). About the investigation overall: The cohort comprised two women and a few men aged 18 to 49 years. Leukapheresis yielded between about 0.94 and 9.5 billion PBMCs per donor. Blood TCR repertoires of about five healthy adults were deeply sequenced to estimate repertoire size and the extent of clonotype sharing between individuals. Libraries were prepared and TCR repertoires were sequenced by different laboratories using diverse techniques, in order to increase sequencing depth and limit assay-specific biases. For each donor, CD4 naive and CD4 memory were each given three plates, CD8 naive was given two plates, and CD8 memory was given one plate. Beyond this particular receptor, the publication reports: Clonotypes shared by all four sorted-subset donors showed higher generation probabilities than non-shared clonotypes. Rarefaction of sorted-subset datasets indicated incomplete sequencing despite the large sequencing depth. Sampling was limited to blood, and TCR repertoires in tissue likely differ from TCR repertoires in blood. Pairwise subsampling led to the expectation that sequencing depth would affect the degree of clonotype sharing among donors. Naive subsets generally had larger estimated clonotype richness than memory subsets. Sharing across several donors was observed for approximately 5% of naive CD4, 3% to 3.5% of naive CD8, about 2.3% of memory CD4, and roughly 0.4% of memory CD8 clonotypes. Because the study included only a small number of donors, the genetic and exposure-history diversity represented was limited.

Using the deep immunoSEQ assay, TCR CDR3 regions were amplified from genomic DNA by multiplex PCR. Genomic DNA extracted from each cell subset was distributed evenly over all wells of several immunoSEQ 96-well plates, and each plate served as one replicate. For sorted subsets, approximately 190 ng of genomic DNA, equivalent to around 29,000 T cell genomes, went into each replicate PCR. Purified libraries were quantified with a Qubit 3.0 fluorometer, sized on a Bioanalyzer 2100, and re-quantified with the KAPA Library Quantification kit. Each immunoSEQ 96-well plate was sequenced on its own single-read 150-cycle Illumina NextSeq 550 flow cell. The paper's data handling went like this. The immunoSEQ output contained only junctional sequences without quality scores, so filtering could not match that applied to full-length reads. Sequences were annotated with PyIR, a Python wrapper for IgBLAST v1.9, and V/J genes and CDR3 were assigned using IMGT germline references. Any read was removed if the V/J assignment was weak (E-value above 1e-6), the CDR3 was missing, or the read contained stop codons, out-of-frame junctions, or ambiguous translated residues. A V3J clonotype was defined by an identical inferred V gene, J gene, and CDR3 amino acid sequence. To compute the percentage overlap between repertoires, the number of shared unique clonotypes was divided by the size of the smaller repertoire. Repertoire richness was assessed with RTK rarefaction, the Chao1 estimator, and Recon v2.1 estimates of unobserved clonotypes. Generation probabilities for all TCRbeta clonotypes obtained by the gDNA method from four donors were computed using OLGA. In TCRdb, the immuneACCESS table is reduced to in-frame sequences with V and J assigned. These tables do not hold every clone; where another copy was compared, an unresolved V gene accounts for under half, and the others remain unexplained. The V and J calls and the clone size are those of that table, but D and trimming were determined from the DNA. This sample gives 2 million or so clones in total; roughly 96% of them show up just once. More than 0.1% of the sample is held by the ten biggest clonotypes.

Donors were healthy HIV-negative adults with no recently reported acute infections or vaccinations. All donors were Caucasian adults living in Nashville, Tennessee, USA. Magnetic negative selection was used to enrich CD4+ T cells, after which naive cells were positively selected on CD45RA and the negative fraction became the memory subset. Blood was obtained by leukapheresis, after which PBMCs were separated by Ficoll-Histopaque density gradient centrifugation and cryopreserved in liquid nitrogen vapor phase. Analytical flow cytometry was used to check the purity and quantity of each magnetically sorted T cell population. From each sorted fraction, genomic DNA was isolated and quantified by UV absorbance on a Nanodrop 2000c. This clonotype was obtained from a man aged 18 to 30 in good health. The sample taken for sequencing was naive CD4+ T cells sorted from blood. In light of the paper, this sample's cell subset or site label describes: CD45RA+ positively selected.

The DNA reads as follows: TGTGCCAGCAGAGATAAAGACAGGCCGGAACTGTTTTTT. Its protein reads: CASRDKDRPELFF. The receptor chain draws on TRBV9 and TRBJ1-4, and TRBD1 may be the D gene, going by 6 matching bases. CDR1 and CDR2 are drawn from the germline V gene: SGDLS, YYNGEE. At the junction V is shortened by 5 bases and J by 12 bases, with 17 bases in between. Measured from the cysteine to the phenylalanine, the CDR3 is 13 residues long. This entry keeps only the CDR3 DNA: 39 bases, framed from base 1.